These 25 T cell receptor beta chains were sequenced from one sample in a study of blood T cell repertoires in COVID-19. Using immunoSEQ multiplex PCR, the repertoire was profiled, and TCRdb retains in-frame clones only, with some absent. The table has about 120,000 clones, about 88% seen once. The specimen was peripheral blood. The receptor source for this set is an elderly woman with acute or convalescent COVID-19.

The chain uses TRBV5-1 and TRBJ1-2, with 7 bases lining up with TRBD1. V was pared by 2 bases and J by 0 bases, with 7 bases of the junction left unmatched. CDR3 length: 16 residues. CDR1 and CDR2 from the germline V gene are SGHRS and YFSETQ. The DNA for the CDR3 is TGCGCCAGCAGCTTAAAGGGGGACAGATCTAACTATGGCTACACCTTC. Its protein product is CASSLKGDRSNYGYTF.

The chain uses TRBV10-3 and TRBJ2-3, with TRBD2 matching 14 bases. Looked up from germline, CDR1 is ENHRY and CDR2 is SYGVKD. This CDR3 comprises 16 residues. V lost 10 bases and J lost 1; bases outside the gene matches: 7. The CDR3 coding sequence is TGTGCCACCCGGACTAGCGGGGGGCCTCGCACAGATACGCAGTATTTT. It specifies CATRTSGGPRTDTQYF.

V gene TRBV6-5 combines with J gene TRBJ1-6, with D possibly matching TRBD1 (6 bases). CDR3 size: 15 residues. The germline V gene has CDR1 MNHEY and CDR2 SVGAGI. V lost 0 bases, J lost 10 bases, and 13 bases lay in between. DNA of the CDR3: TGTGCCAGCAGTTACTCTTGGGGGGGCAGCTCACCCCTCCACTTT. It is translated as CASSYSWGGSSPLHF.

The chain combines TRBV10-3 with TRBJ1-1; TRBD1 agrees at 8 bases. With V trimmed by 5 bases and J by 0 bases, 8 bases remained unmatched. In germline, CDR1 is ENHRY, CDR2 SYGVKD. The CDR3 is made up of 16 amino acids. The CDR3 is CAISQPGQGLNTEAFF. The CDR3 bases are TGTGCCATCAGTCAGCCTGGACAGGGCCTGAACACTGAAGCTTTCTTT.

This chain connects TRBV18 to TRBJ2-1; 9 nucleotides match TRBD1. V was clipped by 4 bases and J by 9 bases; unmatched bases: 13. Per germline, CDR1 KGHSH and CDR2 LQKENI. This CDR3 region has 16 residues. The CDR3 protein is CASSRDRATFLGEQFF. CDR3 DNA sequence: TGTGCCAGCTCACGGGACAGGGCCACATTCTTGGGTGAGCAGTTCTTC.

The chain uses TRBV7-6 and TRBJ2-2; D is unclear. The germline V gene encodes CDR1 SGHVS and CDR2 FNYEAQ. V lost 2 bases to trimming and J lost 9 bases, with 7 bases between them. The CDR3 loop spans 12 amino acids. In DNA, the CDR3 is TGTGCCAGCAGCTTAAGCTCCAGGGAGCTGTTTTTT. Its translation: CASSLSSRELFF.

The chain carries TRBV5-1 and TRBJ1-5; no firm D call. The CDR3 is 14 residues long. Germline CDR1 reads SGHRS; CDR2 reads YFSETQ. Between the trimmed V and J ends, which lost 3 bases and 0 bases, there was a span of 7 bases. The CDR3: CASSSDYSNQPQHF. CDR3 bases: TGCGCCAGCAGCTCCGACTATAGCAATCAGCCCCAGCATTTT.

This clone has a single count. The genes are TRBV5-4 and TRBJ1-1, with D uncertain. Germline assignment: CDR1 SGHNT and CDR2 YYREEE (reference sequence). The CDR3 totals 14 residues. The V end was cut by 6 bases, the J end by 0 bases, with 12 bases between. Written as DNA, the CDR3 is TGTGCCAGCATGGTCAGGAACATGAACACTGAAGCTTTCTTT. Protein product: CASMVRNMNTEAFF. Full variable domain (rest looked up from reference TRBV5-4 and TRBJ1-1): ETGVTQSPTHLIKTRGQQVTLRCSSQSGHNTVSWYQQALGQGPQFIFQYYREEENGRGNFPPRFSGLQFPNYSSELNVNALELDDSALYLCASMVRNMNTEAFFGQGTRLTVV.

The genes are TRBV28 and TRBJ1-2; unclear D gene. The CDR3 runs to 11 residues. Trimming removed 7 bases at V and 8 bases at J, with 11 bases between. Per the germline V gene, CDR1 is MDHEN and CDR2 is SYDVKM. DNA for the CDR3: TGTGCCAGCACCTCCCCCGGGGGCTACACCTTC. Protein: CASTSPGGYTF.

This chain uses TRBV11-2 with TRBJ1-2; D is uncertain. Germline lookup yields CDR1 SGHAT and CDR2 FQNNGV. This CDR3 spans 14 amino acids. Trimming removed 3 bases from V and 3 bases from J, with 11 bases in between. Here the CDR3 reads CASSFPSPDYGYTF. The CDR3 DNA is TGTGCCAGCAGCTTCCCGTCACCGGACTATGGCTACACCTTC.

This clone has a single count. The same CDR3 can be traced to other DNA sequences in this sample. The V call is TRBV5-4, the J call TRBJ2-7, with D perhaps matching TRBD1 (6 bases). Germline CDR1 reads SGHNT; CDR2 reads YYREEE (reference sequence). This CDR3 has 13 residues. V was trimmed by 4 bases and J by 4 bases, leaving 12 bases between them. CDR3 loop: CASSAGAEYEQYF. As DNA, the CDR3 is TGTGCCAGCAGCGCAGGGGCGGAGTACGAGCAGTACTTC. Complete variable domain (other parts from reference TRBV5-4 and TRBJ2-7): ETGVTQSPTHLIKTRGQQVTLRCSSQSGHNTVSWYQQALGQGPQFIFQYYREEENGRGNFPPRFSGLQFPNYSSELNVNALELDDSALYLCASSAGAEYEQYFGPGTRLTVT.

V usage is TRBV29-1 and J usage is TRBJ2-3; tentatively, D is TRBD1 (5 bases). This CDR3 comprises 13 residues. Germline V CDR1 and CDR2: SQVTM, ANQGSEA. V lost 6 bases and J 4 bases, leaving 14 bases between the germline ends. DNA for the CDR3: TGCAGCGTCCCGATAGGGGATCCAGATACGCAGTATTTT. As protein: CSVPIGDPDTQYF.

This sequence joins TRBV5-1 and TRBJ2-7, with a weak D call TRBD1 (6 bases). Germline CDR1 reads SGHRS; CDR2 reads YFSETQ. V lost 4 bases, J lost 0 bases, and 14 bases lay in between. This CDR3 region has 15 residues. CDR3 DNA: TGCGCCAGCAGCCGCGGACAGACCGTCTCCTACGAGCAGTACTTC. Protein: CASSRGQTVSYEQYF. The full variable domain, with the rest looked up from reference TRBV5-1 and TRBJ2-7, is KAGVTQTPRYLIKTRGQQVTLSCSPISGHRSVSWYQQTPGQGLQFLFEYFSETQRNKGNFPGRFSGRQFSNSRSEMNVSTLELGDSALYLCASSRGQTVSYEQYFGPGTRLTVT.

The chain is built from TRBV7-8 and TRBJ2-3; TRBD2 matches at 9 bases. There are 17 residues in the CDR3. Trimming took 5 bases from V and 3 from J; bases not matched to a gene: 12. Germline lookup yields CDR1 SGHVS and CDR2 FQNEAQ. CDR3 residues: CASSNLLAGVYTDTQYF. The CDR3 nucleotides read TGTGCCAGCAGCAATCTATTAGCGGGAGTTTATACAGATACGCAGTATTTT.

This chain links TRBV12-3 or TRBV12-4 with TRBJ1-5, with D maybe TRBD1 (5 bases). The CDR3 is 12 residues long. Trimming removed 5 bases from V and 10 bases from J, with 12 bases in between. The CDR3, as DNA: TGTGCCAGCAGTCGCGGGGGAGGACCCCAGCATTTT. This gives the protein CASSRGGGPQHF.

This chain links TRBV5-1 with TRBJ2-3, with 13 bases that match TRBD2. The ends lost 0 bases at V and 5 bases at J; junction bases unmatched: 0. This CDR3 spans 15 amino acids. Per germline, CDR1 SGHRS and CDR2 YFSETQ. The CDR3 here is CASSLGTSGGDTQYF. CDR3 nucleotide sequence: TGCGCCAGCAGCTTGGGGACTAGCGGGGGAGATACGCAGTATTTT.

The V gene is TRBV7-3, the J gene TRBJ2-1, with 11 positions matching TRBD2. CDR3 length equals 15 residues. With 8 bases clipped from V and 5 bases from J, the junction kept 8 bases outside the gene matches. Germline CDR1 is SGHTA and CDR2 is FQGTGA. CDR3 DNA sequence: TGTGCCAGCGCGATTAGCGGGGGGGCCCACAATGAGCAGTTCTTC. Its protein is CASAISGGAHNEQFF.

The V gene is TRBV28, the J gene TRBJ2-7, with D possibly being TRBD1 (5 bases). From germline, CDR1 is MDHEN and CDR2 SYDVKM. CDR3 size: 14 residues. The germline V and J ends were trimmed by 2 bases and 4 bases, with 12 bases remaining between them. CDR3 in amino acids: CASSLGVGVYEQYF. The CDR3 DNA reads as TGTGCCAGCAGTTTAGGGGTAGGGGTATACGAGCAGTACTTC.

This clone was observed a few times. The chain employs TRBV5-4 and TRBJ2-7, with 12 positions matching TRBD1. Germline loops: CDR1 SGHNT, CDR2 YYREEE (reference sequence). V was pared by 0 bases and J by 7 bases, with 8 bases of the junction left unmatched. The CDR3 is made up of 16 amino acids. The CDR3 nucleotides read TGTGCCAGCAGCTTGGGAGGGGGACAGGGGGCCGGTGAGCAGTACTTC. It specifies CASSLGGGQGAGEQYF.

In DNA, the CDR3 is TGTGCCAGCAGTCCTAGCGGGACTAGCACAGATACGCAGTATTTT. It is translated as CASSPSGTSTDTQYF. The chain employs TRBV5-4 and TRBJ2-3, with 9 bases lining up with TRBD2. Trimming at V came to 5 bases and at J to 0 bases, leaving 4 bases not matched to a gene. The germline V gene has CDR1 SGHNT and CDR2 YYREEE (reference sequence). The CDR3 has 15 residues.

The rearrangement joins TRBV6-6 to TRBJ1-6, with D maybe TRBD1 (6 bases). This CDR3 spans 14 amino acids. Trimming took off 1 base at V and 7 bases at J, with 8 bases between the two ends. CDR1 and CDR2 (germline): MNHNY, SVGAGI (reference sequence). The CDR3 nucleotides read TGTGCCAGCAGTTACTACAGGGACAATTCACCCCTCCACTTT. As protein: CASSYYRDNSPLHF.

Only a few counts were recorded for this clone. The chain has TRBV6-2 or TRBV6-3 and TRBJ1-5; D not certain. The V gene's germline CDR1 is MNHEY and CDR2 SVGEGT. Between the trimmed V and J ends, which lost 5 bases and 0 bases, there was a span of 11 bases. This CDR3 spans 15 amino acids. CDR3 coding DNA: TGTGCCAGCAGTACCGGACTTTATAGCAATCAGCCCCAGCATTTT. This encodes CASSTGLYSNQPQHF.

A word on this clone: The same CDR3 arises from other DNA sequences in this sample as well. The V and J genes are TRBV12-3 or TRBV12-4 and TRBJ1-5; D uncertain. Trimming removed 4 bases from V and 4 bases from J, with 5 bases in between. The CDR3 totals 12 residues. The chain's CDR3 is CASSSGNQPQHF. The CDR3 nucleotides read TGTGCCAGCAGTTCGGGTAATCAGCCCCAGCATTTT.

The table lists this clone with a count of one. This chain connects TRBV5-1 to TRBJ2-3; TRBD1 might be the D (6 bases). Germline V CDR1 and CDR2: SGHRS, YFSETQ. CDR3 length equals 13 residues. V lost 4 bases to trimming and J lost 5 bases, with 11 bases between them. The CDR3 DNA is TGCGCCAGCAGCCTACAGGGCTTAGATACGCAGTATTTT. Translated: CASSLQGLDTQYF.

The chain employs TRBV4-2 and TRBJ2-3, with 9 bases lining up with TRBD2. Germline trimming cut 0 bases from V and 5 bases from J; bases unmatched to any gene: 6. The CDR3 length is 16 residues. Germline V lookup: CDR1 LGHNA, CDR2 YNFKEQ. The CDR3 loop is CASSQDWRGGIDTQYF. In DNA form, the CDR3 reads TGTGCCAGCAGCCAAGATTGGCGGGGGGGGATAGATACGCAGTATTTT.